The 2 T cell receptor beta chains listed next were all sequenced from one sample in a study of metastatic and nonmetastatic thyroid tumors. No treatment of any kind had been given to any patient before thyroid surgery. TCRdb re-analyzed the PCR reads through MiXCR. The sample includes around 17,000 clones, 25% seen only once; the top ten take over 15%. Specimen: adjacent normal tissue. The receptors come from a female donor with papillary thyroid cancer or a benign thyroid nodule (not recorded which). Some clones in this sample may be carry-over from other donors' samples.

The chain links TRBV2 to TRBJ1-6; D is uncertain. CDR3 size: 14 residues. The V gene's germline CDR1 is SNHLY and CDR2 FYNNEI. V lost 6 bases, J lost 3 bases, and 9 bases lay in between. CDR3 bases: TGTGCCAGCAGCGCCCGAGGCTATAATTCACCCCTCCACTTT. As protein: CASSARGYNSPLHF.

There are a few counts of this clone. The chain links TRBV2 to TRBJ2-3; 12 bases agree with TRBD2. The V and J ends lost 7 bases and 0 bases, in that order; junction bases with no gene match: 5. The CDR3 loop spans 16 amino acids. Germline-derived CDR1 and CDR2 are SNHLY and FYNNEI. CDR3 bases: TGTGCCAGCAAGCGGACTAGCGGGGCTAGCACAGATACGCAGTATTTT. Translation gives CASKRTSGASTDTQYF.